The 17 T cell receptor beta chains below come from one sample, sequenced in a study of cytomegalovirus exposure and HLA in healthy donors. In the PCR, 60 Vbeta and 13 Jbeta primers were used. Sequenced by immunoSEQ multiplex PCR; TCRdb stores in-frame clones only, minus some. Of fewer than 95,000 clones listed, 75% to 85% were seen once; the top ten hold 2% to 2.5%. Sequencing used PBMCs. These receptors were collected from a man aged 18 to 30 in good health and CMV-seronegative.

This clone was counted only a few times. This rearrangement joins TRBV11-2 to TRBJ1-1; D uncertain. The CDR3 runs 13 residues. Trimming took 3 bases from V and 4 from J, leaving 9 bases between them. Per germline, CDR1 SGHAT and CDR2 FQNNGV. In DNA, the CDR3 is TGTGCCAGCAGCTTTTCCGGGATCACTGAAGCTTTCTTT. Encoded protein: CASSFSGITEAFF.

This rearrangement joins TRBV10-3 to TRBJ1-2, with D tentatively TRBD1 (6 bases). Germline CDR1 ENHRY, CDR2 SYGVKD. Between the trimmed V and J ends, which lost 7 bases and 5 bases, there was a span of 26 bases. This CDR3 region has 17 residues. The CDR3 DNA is TGTGCCATCATGGACCCTGGCAGGGGTGAGGGTGGGTATGGCTACACCTTC. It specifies CAIMDPGRGEGGYGYTF.

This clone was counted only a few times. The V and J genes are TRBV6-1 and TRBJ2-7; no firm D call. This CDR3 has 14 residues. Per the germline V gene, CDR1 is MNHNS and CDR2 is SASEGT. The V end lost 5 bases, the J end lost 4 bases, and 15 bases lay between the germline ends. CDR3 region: CASSSGTVFYEQYF. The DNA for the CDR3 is TGTGCCAGCAGTTCCGGAACAGTCTTTTACGAGCAGTACTTC.

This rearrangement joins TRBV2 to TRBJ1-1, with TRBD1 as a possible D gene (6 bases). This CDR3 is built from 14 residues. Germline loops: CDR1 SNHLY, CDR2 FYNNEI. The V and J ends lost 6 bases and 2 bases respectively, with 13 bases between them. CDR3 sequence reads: CASREQGINTEAFF. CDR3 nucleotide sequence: TGTGCCAGCAGGGAACAGGGAATTAACACTGAAGCTTTCTTT.

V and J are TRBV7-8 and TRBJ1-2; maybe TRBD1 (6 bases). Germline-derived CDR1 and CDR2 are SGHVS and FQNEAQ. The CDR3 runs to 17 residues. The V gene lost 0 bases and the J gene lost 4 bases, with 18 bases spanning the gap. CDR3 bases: TGTGCCAGCAGCTTAGCGGGGGTAACAGGGATTGGCTATGGCTACACCTTC. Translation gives CASSLAGVTGIGYGYTF.

The CDR3 region is CASSLVPRQGLYGYTF. The CDR3 DNA sequence: TGTGCCAGCAGCTTAGTCCCCCGACAGGGGCTCTATGGCTACACCTTC. The rearrangement joins TRBV13 to TRBJ1-2, with 8 bases fitting TRBD1. V shed 1 base and J 4 bases; nucleotides not matched to a gene: 8. This CDR3 comprises 16 residues. Germline assignment: CDR1 PRHDT and CDR2 FYEKMQ (reference sequence).

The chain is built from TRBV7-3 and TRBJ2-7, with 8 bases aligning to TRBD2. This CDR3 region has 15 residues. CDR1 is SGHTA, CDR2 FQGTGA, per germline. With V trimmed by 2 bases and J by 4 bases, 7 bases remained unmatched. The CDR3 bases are TGTGCCAGCAGCTTATCCGCGGGGGGTTTGTACGAGCAGTACTTC. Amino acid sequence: CASSLSAGGLYEQYF.

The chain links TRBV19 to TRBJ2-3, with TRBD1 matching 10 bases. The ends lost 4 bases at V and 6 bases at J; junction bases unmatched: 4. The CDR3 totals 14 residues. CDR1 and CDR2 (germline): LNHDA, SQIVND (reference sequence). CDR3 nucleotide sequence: TGTGCCAGTAGTACCAGACAGGGGGCGGATACGCAGTATTTT. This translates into CASSTRQGADTQYF.

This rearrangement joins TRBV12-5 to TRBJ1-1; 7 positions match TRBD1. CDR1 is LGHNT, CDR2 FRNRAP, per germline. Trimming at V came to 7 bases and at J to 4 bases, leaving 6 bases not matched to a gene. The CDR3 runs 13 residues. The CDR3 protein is CASAPQGLTEAFF. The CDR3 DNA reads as TGTGCTAGTGCCCCACAGGGGCTCACTGAAGCTTTCTTT.

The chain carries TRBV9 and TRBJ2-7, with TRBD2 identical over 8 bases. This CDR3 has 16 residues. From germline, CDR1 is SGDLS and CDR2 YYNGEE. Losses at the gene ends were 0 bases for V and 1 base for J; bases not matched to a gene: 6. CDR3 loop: CASSVGGGLGSYEQYF. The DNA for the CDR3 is TGTGCCAGCAGCGTAGGGGGGGGACTAGGGTCCTACGAGCAGTACTTC.

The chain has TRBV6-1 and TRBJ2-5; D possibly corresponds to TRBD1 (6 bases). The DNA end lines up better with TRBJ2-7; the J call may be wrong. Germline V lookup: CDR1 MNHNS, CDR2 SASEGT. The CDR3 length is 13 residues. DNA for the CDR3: TGTGCCAGCAGGGGACAAAAGTCCTACGAGCAGTACTTC. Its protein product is CASRGQKSYEQYF.

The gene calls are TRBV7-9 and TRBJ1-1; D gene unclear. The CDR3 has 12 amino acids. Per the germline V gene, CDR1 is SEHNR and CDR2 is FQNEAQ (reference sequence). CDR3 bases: TGTTCCACCGACCTAGGGAGCACTGAAGCTTTCTTT. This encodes CSTDLGSTEAFF.

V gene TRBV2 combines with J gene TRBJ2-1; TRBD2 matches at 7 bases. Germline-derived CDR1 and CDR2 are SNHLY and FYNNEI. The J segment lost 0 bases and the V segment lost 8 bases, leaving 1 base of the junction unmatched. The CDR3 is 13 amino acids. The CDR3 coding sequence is TGTGCCAGCGGCGGGAGCTCCTACAATGAGCAGTTCTTC. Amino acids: CASGGSSYNEQFF.

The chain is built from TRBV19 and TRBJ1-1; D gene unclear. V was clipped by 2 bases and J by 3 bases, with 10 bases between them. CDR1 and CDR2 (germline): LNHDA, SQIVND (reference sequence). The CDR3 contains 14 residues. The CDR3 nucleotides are TGTGCCAGTAGTATATATTCGGGTGACACTGAAGCTTTCTTT. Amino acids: CASSIYSGDTEAFF.

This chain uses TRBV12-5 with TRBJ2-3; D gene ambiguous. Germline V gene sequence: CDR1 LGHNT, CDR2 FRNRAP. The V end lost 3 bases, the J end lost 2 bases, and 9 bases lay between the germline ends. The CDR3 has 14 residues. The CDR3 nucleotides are TGTGCTAGTGGTTTTGCCCAGGCCACAGATACGCAGTATTTT. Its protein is CASGFAQATDTQYF.

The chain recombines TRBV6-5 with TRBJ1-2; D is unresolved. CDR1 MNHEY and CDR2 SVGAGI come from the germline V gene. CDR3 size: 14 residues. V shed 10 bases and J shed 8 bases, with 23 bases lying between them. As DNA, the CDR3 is TGTGCCACCACGGCGGGCAGCCCCGGGGAGGGCTACACCTTC. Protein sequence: CATTAGSPGEGYTF.

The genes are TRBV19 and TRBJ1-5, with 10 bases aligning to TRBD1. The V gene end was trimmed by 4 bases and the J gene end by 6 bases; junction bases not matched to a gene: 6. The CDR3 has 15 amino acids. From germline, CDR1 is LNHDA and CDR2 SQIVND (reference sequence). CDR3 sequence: CASSRDRGGGQPQHF. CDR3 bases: TGTGCCAGTAGTAGGGACAGGGGAGGGGGTCAGCCCCAGCATTTT.